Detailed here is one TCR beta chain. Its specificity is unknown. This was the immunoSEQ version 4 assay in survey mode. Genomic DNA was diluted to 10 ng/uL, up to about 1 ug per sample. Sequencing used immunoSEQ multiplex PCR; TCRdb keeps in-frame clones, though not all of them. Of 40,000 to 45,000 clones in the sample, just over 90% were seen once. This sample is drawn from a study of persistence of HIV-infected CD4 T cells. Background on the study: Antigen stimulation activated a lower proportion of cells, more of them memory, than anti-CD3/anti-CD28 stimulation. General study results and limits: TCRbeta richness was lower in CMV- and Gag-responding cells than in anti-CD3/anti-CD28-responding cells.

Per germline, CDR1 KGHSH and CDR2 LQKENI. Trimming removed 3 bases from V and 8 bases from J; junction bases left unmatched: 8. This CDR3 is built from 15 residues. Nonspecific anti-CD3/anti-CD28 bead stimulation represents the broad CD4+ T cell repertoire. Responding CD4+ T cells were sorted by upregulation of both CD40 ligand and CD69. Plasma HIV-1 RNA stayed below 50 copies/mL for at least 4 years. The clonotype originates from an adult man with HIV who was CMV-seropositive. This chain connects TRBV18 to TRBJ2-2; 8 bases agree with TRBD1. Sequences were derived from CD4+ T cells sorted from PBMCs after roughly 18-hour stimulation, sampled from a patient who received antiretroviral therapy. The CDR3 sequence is CASSPDRGISGELFF. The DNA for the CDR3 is TGTGCCAGCTCACCCGACAGGGGCATATCGGGGGAGCTGTTTTTT.